Sequencing of this T cell receptor beta chain was carried out in a study of T cell responses to AZD1222 COVID-19 vaccine. Regarding the study as a whole: Clonal diversity was possibly underestimated, and the donors were mostly white British, with more females.

Method: immunoSEQ multiplex PCR; TCRdb's copy keeps in-frame clones and lacks some. The data contain roughly 50,000 clones, around 85% of them singletons. A remark on this clone: What it binds is not known.

The length of the CDR3 is 12 residues. Germline V gene lookup returns CDR1 SGHAT and CDR2 FQNNGV. Trimming pared 7 bases from V and 7 bases from J, leaving 14 bases between. The clonotype was recovered from an adult who received the AZD1222 COVID-19 vaccine. The chain joins TRBV11-2 to TRBJ2-7, with D possibly being TRBD1 (5 bases). The material was peripheral blood, obtained 28 days after the second AZD1222 dose. Here the CDR3 DNA reads TGTGCCAGCACTTGGGGCCGTGGGGAGCAGTACTTC. As protein: CASTWGRGEQYF.